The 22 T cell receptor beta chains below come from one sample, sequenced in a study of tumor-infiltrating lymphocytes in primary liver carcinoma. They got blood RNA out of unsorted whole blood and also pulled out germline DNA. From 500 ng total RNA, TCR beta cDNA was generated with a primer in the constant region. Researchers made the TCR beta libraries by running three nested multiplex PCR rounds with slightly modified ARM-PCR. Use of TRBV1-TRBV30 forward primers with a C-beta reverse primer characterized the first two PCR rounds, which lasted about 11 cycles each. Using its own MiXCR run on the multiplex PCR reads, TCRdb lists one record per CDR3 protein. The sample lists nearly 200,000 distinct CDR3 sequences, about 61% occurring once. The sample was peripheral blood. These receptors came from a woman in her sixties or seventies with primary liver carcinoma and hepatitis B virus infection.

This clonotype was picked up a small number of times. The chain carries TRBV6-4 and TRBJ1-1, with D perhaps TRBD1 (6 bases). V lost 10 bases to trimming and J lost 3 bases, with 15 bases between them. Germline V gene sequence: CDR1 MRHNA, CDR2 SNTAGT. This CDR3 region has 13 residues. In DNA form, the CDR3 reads TGTGCCAACCCTGGGGGGCGGGACACTGAAGCTTTCTTT. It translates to CANPGGRDTEAFF.

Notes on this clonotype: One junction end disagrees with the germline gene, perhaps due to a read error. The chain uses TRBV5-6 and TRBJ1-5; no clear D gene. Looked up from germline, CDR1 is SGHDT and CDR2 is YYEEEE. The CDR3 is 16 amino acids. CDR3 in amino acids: CVSSSQVHGSNQPQHF. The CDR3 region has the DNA TGTGTCAGCAGCTCGCAGGTGCACGGTAGCAATCAGCCCCAGCATTTT.

The CDR3 is CASSYFPGILNLGELFF. In DNA form, the CDR3 reads TGTGCCAGCAGTTACTTCCCCGGGATACTTAACCTCGGGGAGCTGTTTTTT. The chain links TRBV6-5 to TRBJ2-2; D is possibly TRBD2 (5 bases). Trimming took off 1 base at V and 7 bases at J, with 19 bases between the two ends. This CDR3 contains 17 residues. Per germline, CDR1 MNHEY and CDR2 SVGAGI.

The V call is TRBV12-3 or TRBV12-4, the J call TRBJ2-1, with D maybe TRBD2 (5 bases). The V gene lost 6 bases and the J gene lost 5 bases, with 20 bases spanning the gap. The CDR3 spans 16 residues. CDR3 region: CASSASPRVVNNEQFF. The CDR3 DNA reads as TGTGCCAGCAGCGCCTCCCCGCGGGTGGTCAACAATGAGCAGTTCTTC.

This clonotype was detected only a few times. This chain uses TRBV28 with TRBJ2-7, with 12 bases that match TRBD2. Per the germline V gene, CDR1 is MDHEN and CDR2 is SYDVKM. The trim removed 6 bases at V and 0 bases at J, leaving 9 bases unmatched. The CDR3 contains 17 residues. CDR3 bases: TGTGCCAGCAGCCTAGGGACTAGCGGGCCTAGCTCCTACGAGCAGTACTTC. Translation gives CASSLGTSGPSSYEQYF.

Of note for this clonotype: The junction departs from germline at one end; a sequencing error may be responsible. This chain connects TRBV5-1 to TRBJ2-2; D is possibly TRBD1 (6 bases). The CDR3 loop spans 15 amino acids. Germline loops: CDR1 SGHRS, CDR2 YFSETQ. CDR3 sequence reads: CASRPDSLNTGELFF. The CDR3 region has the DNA TGCGCCAGCAGACCGGACAGTCTGAACACAGGGGAGCTGTTTTTT. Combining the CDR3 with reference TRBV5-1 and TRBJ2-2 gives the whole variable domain KAGVTQTPRYLIKTRGQQVTLSCSPISGHRSVSWYQQTPGQGLQFLFEYFSETQRNKGNFPGRFSGRQFSNSRSEMNVSTLELGDSALYLCASRPDSLNTGELFFGEGSRLTVL.

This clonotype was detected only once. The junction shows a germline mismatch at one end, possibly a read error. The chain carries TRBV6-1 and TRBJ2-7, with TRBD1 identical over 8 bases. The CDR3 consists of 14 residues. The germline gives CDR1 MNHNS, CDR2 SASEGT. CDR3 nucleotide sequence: TGTGCCAGCAGTGACCGGGACAGGTCCTACGAGCAGTACTTT. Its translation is CASSDRDRSYEQYF.

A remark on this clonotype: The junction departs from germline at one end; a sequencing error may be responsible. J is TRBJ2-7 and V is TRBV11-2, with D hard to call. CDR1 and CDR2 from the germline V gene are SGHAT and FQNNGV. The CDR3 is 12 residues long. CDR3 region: CVSSWATYEQYF. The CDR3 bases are TGTGTCAGCAGCTGGGCTACTTACGAACAGTACTTC.

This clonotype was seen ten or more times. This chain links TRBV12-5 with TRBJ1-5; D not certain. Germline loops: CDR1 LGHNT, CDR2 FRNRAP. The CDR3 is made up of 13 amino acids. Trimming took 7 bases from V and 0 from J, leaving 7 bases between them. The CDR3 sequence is CASAPNSNQPQHF. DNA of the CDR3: TGTGCTAGTGCCCCTAATAGCAATCAGCCCCAGCATTTT.

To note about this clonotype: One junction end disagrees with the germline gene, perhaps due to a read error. The CDR3 region has the DNA TGTGCCAGCAGTTTAGCGGCAAGTCCTAACACCGGGGAGCTGTTTTTT. Its translation is CASSLAASPNTGELFF. The chain couples TRBV11-1 to TRBJ2-2, with a possible D match to TRBD2 (6 bases). CDR1 and CDR2 (germline): SGHAT, FQDESV (reference sequence). The CDR3 length is 16 residues.

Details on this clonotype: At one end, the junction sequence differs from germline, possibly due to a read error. This CDR3 is CASSWSGPKEGTLFF. CDR3 in DNA: TGCGCCAGCAGCTGGTCCGGACCGAAAGAGGGGACGCTGTTTTTT. The genes are TRBV11-2 and TRBJ2-2; D is possibly TRBD1 or TRBD2 (5 bases each). CDR1 is SGHAT and CDR2 is FQNNGV in the germline V gene. CDR3 length: 15 amino acids.

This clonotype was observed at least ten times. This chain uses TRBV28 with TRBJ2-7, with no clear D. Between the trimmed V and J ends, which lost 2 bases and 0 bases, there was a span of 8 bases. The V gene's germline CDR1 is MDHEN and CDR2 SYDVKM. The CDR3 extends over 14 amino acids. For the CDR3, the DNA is TGTGCCAGCAGTTTAGGTGGGCTCTCCTACGAGCAGTACTTC. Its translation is CASSLGGLSYEQYF.

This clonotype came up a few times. The CDR3 reads CASSTDSDTGELFF. The CDR3 DNA reads TGTGCCAGCAGCACAGACTCGGACACCGGGGAGCTGTTTTTT. J is TRBJ2-2 and V is TRBV11-2, with D uncertain. V gave up 5 bases and J gave up 3 bases, with 10 bases separating them. Germline V gives CDR1 SGHAT, CDR2 FQNNGV. This CDR3 is built from 14 residues.

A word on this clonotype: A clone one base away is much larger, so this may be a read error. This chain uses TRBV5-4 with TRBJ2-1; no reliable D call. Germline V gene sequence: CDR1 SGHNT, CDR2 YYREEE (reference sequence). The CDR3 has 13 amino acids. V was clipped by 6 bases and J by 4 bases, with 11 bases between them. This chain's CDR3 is CASNSVVYNEQFF. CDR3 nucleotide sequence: TGTGCCAGCAACTCCGTAGTATACAATGAGCAGTTCTTC.

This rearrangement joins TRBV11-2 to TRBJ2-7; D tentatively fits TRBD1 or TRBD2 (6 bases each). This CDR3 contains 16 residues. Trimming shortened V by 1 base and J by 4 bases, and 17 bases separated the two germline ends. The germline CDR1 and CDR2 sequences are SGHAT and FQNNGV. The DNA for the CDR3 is TGTGCCAGCAGCTTAGCGTCGGGGGCAGGGGAGTACGAGCAGTACTTC. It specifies CASSLASGAGEYEQYF. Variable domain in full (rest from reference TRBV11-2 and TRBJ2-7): EAGVAQSPRYKIIEKRQSVAFWCNPISGHATLYWYQQILGQGPKLLIQFQNNGVVDDSQLPKDRFSAERLKGVDSTLKIQPAKLEDSAVYLCASSLASGAGEYEQYFGPGTRLTVT.

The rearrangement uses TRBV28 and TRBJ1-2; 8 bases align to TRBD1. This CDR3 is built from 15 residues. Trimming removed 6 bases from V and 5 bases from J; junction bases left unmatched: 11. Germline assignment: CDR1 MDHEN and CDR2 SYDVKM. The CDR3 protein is CASRSPAGTGYGYTF. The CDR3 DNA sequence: TGTGCCAGCAGATCCCCGGCCGGGACAGGATATGGCTACACCTTC.

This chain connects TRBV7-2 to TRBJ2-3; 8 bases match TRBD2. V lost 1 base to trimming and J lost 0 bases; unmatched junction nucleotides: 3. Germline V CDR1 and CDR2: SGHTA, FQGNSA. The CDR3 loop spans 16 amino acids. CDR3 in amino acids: CASSLVAGTSTDTQYF. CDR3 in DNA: TGTGCCAGCAGCTTAGTAGCGGGGACTAGCACAGATACGCAGTATTTT.

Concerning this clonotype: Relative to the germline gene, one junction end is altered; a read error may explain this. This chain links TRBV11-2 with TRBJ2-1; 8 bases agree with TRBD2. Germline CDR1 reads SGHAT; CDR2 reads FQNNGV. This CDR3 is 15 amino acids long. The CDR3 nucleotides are TGTACCAGCAGCTTCCGGGAGGGGGGCCACAATGAGCAATTCTTC. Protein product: CTSSFREGGHNEQFF.

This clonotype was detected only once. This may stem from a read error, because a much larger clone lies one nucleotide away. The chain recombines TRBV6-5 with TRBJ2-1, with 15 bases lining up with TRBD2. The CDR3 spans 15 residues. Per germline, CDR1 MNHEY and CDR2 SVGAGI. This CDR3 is CASSYGLAGGDEHFF. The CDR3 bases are TGTGCCAGCAGCTATGGACTAGCGGGAGGGGACGAGCATTTCTTC.

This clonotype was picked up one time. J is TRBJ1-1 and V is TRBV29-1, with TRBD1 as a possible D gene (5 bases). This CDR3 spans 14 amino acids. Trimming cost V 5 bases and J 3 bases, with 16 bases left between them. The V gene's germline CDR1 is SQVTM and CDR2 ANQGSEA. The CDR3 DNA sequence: TGCAGCGTTACAATCAGTAGCAGGGACACTGAAGCTTTCTTT. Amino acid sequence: CSVTISSRDTEAFF.

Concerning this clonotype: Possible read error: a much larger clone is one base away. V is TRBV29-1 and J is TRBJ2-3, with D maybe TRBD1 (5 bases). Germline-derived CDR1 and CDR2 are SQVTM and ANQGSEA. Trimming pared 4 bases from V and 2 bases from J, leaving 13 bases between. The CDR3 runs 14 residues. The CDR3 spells CSVVGPPFTDTQYF. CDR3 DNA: TGCAGCGTTGTGGGGCCCCCCTTCACAGATACGCAGTATTTT.

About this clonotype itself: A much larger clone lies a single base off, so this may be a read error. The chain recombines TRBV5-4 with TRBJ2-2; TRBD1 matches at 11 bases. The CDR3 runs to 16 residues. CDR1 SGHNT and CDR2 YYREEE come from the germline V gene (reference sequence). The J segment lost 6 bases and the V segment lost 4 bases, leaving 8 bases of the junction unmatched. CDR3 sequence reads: CASSAGTGGYAGELFF. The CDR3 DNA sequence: TGTGCCAGCAGCGCCGGGACAGGGGGGTACGCCGGGGAGCTGTTTTTT. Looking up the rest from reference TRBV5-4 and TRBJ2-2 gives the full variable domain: ETGVTQSPTHLIKTRGQQVTLRCSSQSGHNTVSWYQQALGQGPQFIFQYYREEENGRGNFPPRFSGLQFPNYSSELNVNALELDDSALYLCASSAGTGGYAGELFFGEGSRLTVL.